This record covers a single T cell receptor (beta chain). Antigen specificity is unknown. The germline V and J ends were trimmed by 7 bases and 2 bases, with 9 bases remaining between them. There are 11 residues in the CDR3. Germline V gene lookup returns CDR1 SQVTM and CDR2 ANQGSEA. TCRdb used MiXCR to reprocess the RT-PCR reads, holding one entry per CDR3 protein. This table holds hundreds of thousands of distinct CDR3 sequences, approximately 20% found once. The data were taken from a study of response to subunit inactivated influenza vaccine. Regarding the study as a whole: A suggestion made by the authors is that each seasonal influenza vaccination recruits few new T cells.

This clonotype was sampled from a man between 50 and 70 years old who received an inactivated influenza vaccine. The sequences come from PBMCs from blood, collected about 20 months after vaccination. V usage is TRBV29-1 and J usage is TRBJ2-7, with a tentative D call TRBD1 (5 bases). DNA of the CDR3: TGCAGCGCACGGACACCCTACGAGCAGTACTTC. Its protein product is CSARTPYEQYF.